This T cell receptor beta chain appears in the sequencing data of a study of Ad26.COV2.S vaccination and SARS-CoV-2 variants. TCRdb keeps only in-frame clones here, not all; method: immunoSEQ multiplex PCR. The table has a few hundred thousand clones, roughly 88% seen once. As to treatment: roughly 20 received Ad26.COV2.S at low or high dose, single or two shots; about 5 received placebo; per-sample allocation not given. Day 63 after the first injection of vaccine or placebo was the sampling time. The ends were cut back, 2 bases at V and 7 bases at J, with 14 bases in the middle. The CDR3 is 15 amino acids. CDR1 is MNHEY, CDR2 SVGEGT, per germline.

This sequence joins TRBV6-2 or TRBV6-3 and TRBJ1-4; D call uncertain. The TCR originated in a person aged 18-65 years who received the Ad26.COV2.S COVID-19 vaccine or a placebo. The sequencing used peripheral blood, collected in a trial of Ad26.COV2.S vaccine versus placebo. The CDR3 DNA is TGTGCCAGCAGTTACGCCGCGGGAATTGGTGAAAAACTGTTTTTT. Amino acids: CASSYAAGIGEKLFF.